This paragraph covers one T cell receptor beta chain sequence. The antigen remains unidentified. This sample includes further DNA sequences coding for the same CDR3. These data belong to a study of a mutant IDH1 vaccine in newly diagnosed glioma. Overall study: The patients were given eight vaccinations, one each in weeks 1, 3, 5, 7, 11, 15, 19 and 23.

Noted time point: week 23, last vaccination. With topical imiquimod, each dose of the vaccine consisted of 300 ug of mutant IDH1 20-mer peptide. Those who donated had recent WHO grade 3 or 4 IDH1-mutant, ATRX-lost astrocytomas. Profiled with immunoSEQ multiplex PCR; TCRdb holds only in-frame clones, not every one. The sample holds 43,000 or so clones, approximately 84% seen once. Sequenced material: PBMCs, taken from a glioma patient whose treatment included an IDH1 peptide vaccine. This clonotype was obtained from a woman aged 18-29 years with glioma. Some clones in this sample may be carry-over from other donors' samples.

CDR3 nucleotide sequence: TGCGCCAGCAGCCAAGTCCATTCGGTGGGGTACGAGCAGTACTTC. This gives the protein CASSQVHSVGYEQYF. The genes are TRBV4-1 and TRBJ2-7, with unresolved D. Germline CDR1 and CDR2: MGHRA and YSYEKL. The length of the CDR3 is 15 residues. V was trimmed by 1 base and J by 4 bases, leaving 14 bases between them.